Below are 9 T cell receptor beta chains sequenced from a single sample in a study of T cells in Graves' hyperthyroidism and ophthalmopathy. The CDR3 regions of TCR beta were amplified from RNA transcripts. Carried out on the TCR CDR3, a first-round RT-PCR used the HTBI primer set. TCRdb called the multiplex PCR reads again in MiXCR, with one record for every CDR3 protein. The repertoire holds a few hundred thousand distinct CDR3 sequences, roughly 13% seen once, with 9.2% in the top ten. The sequenced sample consisted of blood. The receptors derive from a woman aged 18-29 years with Graves' hyperthyroidism.

The chain joins TRBV4-2 to TRBJ2-6; tentatively, D is TRBD1 (6 bases). V dropped 4 bases and J dropped 4 bases, with 14 bases sitting between them. Germline assignment: CDR1 LGHNA and CDR2 YNFKEQ. This CDR3 is 16 amino acids long. In DNA, the CDR3 is TGTGCCAGCAGCCTCGGACAGTTTGCCGGGGCCAACGTCCTGACTTTC. Translating gives CASSLGQFAGANVLTF.

This clonotype was recorded at least ten times. The gene calls are TRBV2 and TRBJ2-7; D is ambiguous. Per the germline V gene, CDR1 is SNHLY and CDR2 is FYNNEI. The CDR3 is 13 residues long. The V and J ends lost 8 bases and 2 bases respectively, with 13 bases between them. This CDR3 reads CASLSARTYEQYF. The DNA of the CDR3 is TGTGCCAGCTTATCGGCCAGAACCTACGAGCAGTACTTC.

This clonotype has a count of ten or more. V gene TRBV20-1 combines with J gene TRBJ2-7; TRBD2 matches at 7 bases. V shed 6 bases and J 1 base; nucleotides not matched to a gene: 12. The CDR3 extends over 15 amino acids. Per the germline V gene, CDR1 is DFQATT and CDR2 is SNEGSKA (reference sequence). CDR3 in amino acids: CSATPLRGVSYEQYF. In DNA, the CDR3 is TGCAGTGCCACGCCTCTACGGGGGGTTTCCTACGAGCAGTACTTC.

This clonotype occurred a few times. The V call is TRBV20-1, the J call TRBJ2-7; 11 bases are a match to TRBD2. The germline V gene encodes CDR1 DFQATT and CDR2 SNEGSKA (reference sequence). The CDR3 extends over 17 amino acids. Trimming at V came to 4 bases and at J to 3 bases, leaving 14 bases not matched to a gene. In nucleotides, the CDR3 is TGCAGTGCTATGGAGACTAGCGGGGAGAAGGGAGACTACGAGCAGTACTTC. It specifies CSAMETSGEKGDYEQYF.

A remark on this clonotype: A much larger clone differs by one base, so this may be a read error. Given the absence of the conserved phenylalanine or tryptophan at the CDR3 end, a read error is likely. The J gene is TRBJ2-3, the V gene TRBV10-3; a possible D gene is TRBD1 (5 bases). The CDR3 spans 15 residues. V lost 0 bases, J lost 5 bases, and 12 bases lay in between. Germline-derived CDR1 and CDR2 are ENHRY and SYGVKD. CDR3 nucleotides: TGTGCCATCAGTGAGTCGACCAGGGCAGGAGATACGCAGTATTCT. Protein: CAISESTRAGDTQYS.

This clonotype was found many times. The chain couples TRBV20-1 to TRBJ1-3; 7 positions agree with TRBD1. V lost 6 bases, J lost 8 bases, and 16 bases stayed unmatched. Germline V gene data show CDR1 as DFQATT and CDR2 as SNEGSKA (reference sequence). The CDR3 sequence is 15 residues long. This CDR3 reads CSALNDREGTDTIYF. For the CDR3, the DNA is TGCAGTGCCCTGAATGACAGGGAAGGAACAGACACCATATATTTT.

Many counts were recorded for this clonotype. The CDR3 DNA follows: TGTGCCAGCAGTTGGCGGGGGCCTCAAGAGACCCAGTACTTC. Its translation is CASSWRGPQETQYF. This rearrangement joins TRBV6-1 to TRBJ2-5, with a tentative D call TRBD2 (7 bases). This CDR3 region has 14 residues. V lost 5 bases and J 2 bases, leaving 12 bases between the germline ends. Germline CDR1 is MNHNS and CDR2 is SASEGT.

This clonotype was observed many times. This chain connects TRBV7-9 to TRBJ2-1; 8 bases agree with TRBD2. This CDR3 region has 15 residues. In germline, CDR1 is SEHNR, CDR2 FQNEAQ (reference sequence). V dropped 5 bases and J dropped 8; count of bases not matched to a gene: 11. The DNA of the CDR3 is TGTGCCAGCAGCCCCAAGTCGATAGCGGGATATGAGCAGTTCTTC. This sequence encodes CASSPKSIAGYEQFF.

Comments on this clonotype: Germline is not matched at one junction end, which may reflect a read error. The CDR3 region is CVSSRSPGSNQPQHF. The CDR3 region has the DNA TGTGTCAGCAGCCGGAGCCCGGGGAGCAATCAGCCCCAGCATTTT. The rearrangement uses TRBV3-1 and TRBJ1-5; D is ambiguous. The CDR3 is 15 residues long. Germline assignment: CDR1 LGHDT and CDR2 YNNKEL (reference sequence).